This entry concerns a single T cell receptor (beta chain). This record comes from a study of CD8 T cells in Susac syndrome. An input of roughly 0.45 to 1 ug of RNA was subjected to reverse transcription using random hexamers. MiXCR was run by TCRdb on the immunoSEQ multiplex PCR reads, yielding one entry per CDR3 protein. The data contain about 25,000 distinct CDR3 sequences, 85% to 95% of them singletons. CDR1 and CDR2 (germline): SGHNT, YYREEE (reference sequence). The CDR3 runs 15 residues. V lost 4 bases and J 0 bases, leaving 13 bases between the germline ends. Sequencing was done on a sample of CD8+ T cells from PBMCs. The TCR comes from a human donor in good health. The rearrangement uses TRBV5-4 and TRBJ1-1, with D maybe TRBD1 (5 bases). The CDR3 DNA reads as TGTGCCAGCAGCGCCCCGCTGGGGGTGAACACTGAAGCTTTCTTT. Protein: CASSAPLGVNTEAFF.